The 18 T cell receptor beta chains below all came from one sample that was sequenced in a study of post-analysis software for immune sequencing data. Unique molecular identifiers were present in the TCR beta cDNA libraries. TCRdb ran MiXCR on the PCR reads and lists one entry per CDR3 protein. This sample has 740,000 or so distinct CDR3 sequences; roughly half occur once, and the top ten carry under 6%. Study outcomes and limitations: When patients were compared with controls, four or five TRBV segments were more frequent, TRBV5-6, TRBV5-1 and TRBV20-1 among them.

These receptors are not linked to any known antigen. The sequencing sample was made of blood. The receptors here all came from a girl aged 10-17 years with multiple sclerosis.

This clonotype was found a few times. The chain joins TRBV11-2 to TRBJ2-1; D perhaps matches TRBD1 (5 bases). The CDR3 sequence is 14 residues long. Trimming took off 1 base at V and 5 bases at J, with 9 bases between the two ends. CDR1 and CDR2 (germline): SGHAT, FQNNGV. CDR3 nucleotides: TGTGCCAGCAGCTTAGGTGGACAACACAATGAGCAGTTCTTC. It is translated as CASSLGGQHNEQFF.

The chain links TRBV29-1 to TRBJ2-5; the match to TRBD2 covers 8 bases. V dropped 4 bases and J dropped 5; count of bases not matched to a gene: 9. In germline, CDR1 is SQVTM, CDR2 ANQGSEA. The CDR3 extends over 14 amino acids. The CDR3 sequence is CSVGSGSGRETQYF. CDR3 in DNA: TGCAGCGTTGGGAGCGGGAGTGGCCGGGAGACCCAGTACTTC.

The chain is built from TRBV7-8 and TRBJ2-4, with D unclear. The CDR3 is 18 residues long. Germline lookup yields CDR1 SGHVS and CDR2 FQNEAQ. V lost 1 base to trimming and J lost 3 bases, with 19 bases between them. In DNA form, the CDR3 reads TGTGCCAGCAGCTTAGGGGGTTTTTCGTTAGTCGGCAAAAACATTCAGTACTTC. Protein: CASSLGGFSLVGKNIQYF.

V is TRBV29-1 and J is TRBJ1-2; 7 positions agree with TRBD1. The germline CDR1 and CDR2 sequences are SQVTM and ANQGSEA. J gave up 6 bases and V 5 bases, and 18 bases lay outside the gene matches. The CDR3 has 16 residues. CDR3 residues: CSVSGTVSEWIHGYTF. The CDR3 coding sequence is TGCAGCGTTTCCGGGACAGTCTCTGAGTGGATCCATGGCTACACCTTC.

The chain is built from TRBV6-1 and TRBJ2-4; 10 bases match TRBD1. The V segment lost 6 bases and the J segment 7 bases; nucleotides outside the gene matches: 18. Per germline, CDR1 MNHNS and CDR2 SASEGT. The CDR3 is 18 residues long. In DNA form, the CDR3 reads TGTGCCAGCAGAGAAAGACAGGGGGCAATAGGACTTCCGAACATTCAGTACTTC. Amino acid sequence: CASRERQGAIGLPNIQYF.

V gene TRBV10-3 combines with J gene TRBJ2-1, with 8 bases aligning to TRBD1. From germline, CDR1 is ENHRY and CDR2 SYGVKD. Unmatched junction bases numbered 1, after V lost 2 bases and J lost 1 base. The CDR3 contains 15 residues. DNA of the CDR3: TGTGCCATCAGTGAGGGGGACAGGTCCTACAATGAGCAGTTCTTC. It specifies CAISEGDRSYNEQFF.

About this clonotype itself: This may be a read error: a much more frequent sequence differs by one nucleotide. The V gene is TRBV2, the J gene TRBJ2-4; TRBD2 might be the D (5 bases). The DNA end is more similar to TRBJ2-7, so the J call may be wrong. This CDR3 has 15 residues. Looked up from germline, CDR1 is SNHLY and CDR2 is FYNNEI. As DNA, the CDR3 is TGTGCCTGCAGTGAGGGAAGACTGAATGGGTACGAGCAGTACTTC. This codes for CACSEGRLNGYEQYF.

This chain uses TRBV5-6 with TRBJ2-5, with 9 bases fitting TRBD2. V trimming: 0 bases; J trimming: 5 bases; junction bases outside the gene matches: 8. In germline, CDR1 is SGHDT, CDR2 YYEEEE. CDR3 length: 16 residues. CDR3 in amino acids: CASSLVAGEVAETQYF. DNA of the CDR3: TGTGCCAGCAGCTTGGTAGCGGGAGAAGTGGCGGAGACCCAGTACTTC. Variable domain in full (rest from reference TRBV5-6 and TRBJ2-5): DAGVTQSPTHLIKTRGQQVTLRCSPKSGHDTVSWYQQALGQGPQFIFQYYEEEERQRGNFPDRFSGHQFPNYSSELNVNALLLGDSALYLCASSLVAGEVAETQYFGPGTRLLVL.

The V call is TRBV20-1, the J call TRBJ2-5, with D perhaps matching TRBD1 (6 bases). V shed 1 base and J shed 3 bases, with 15 bases lying between them. CDR3 length equals 15 residues. Germline V lookup: CDR1 DFQATT, CDR2 SNEGSKA (reference sequence). The CDR3 DNA sequence: TGCAGTGCTAGAGCTGCCCACAGGGCCAAAGAGACCCAGTACTTC. The encoded protein is CSARAAHRAKETQYF.

This chain uses TRBV12-3 or TRBV12-4 with TRBJ2-1; TRBD2 matches 13 bases. Trimming took 4 bases from V and 7 from J; bases not matched to a gene: 10. The length of the CDR3 is 17 residues. CDR3 in DNA: TGTGCCAGCAGTTCTCTCTCGGGGACTAGCGGGGTGAATGAGCAGTTCTTC. This translates into CASSSLSGTSGVNEQFF.

The CDR3 nucleotides read TGTGCCAGCAGCCCAGGGACTAGCGGGGGGACCTCCTACGAGCAGTACTTC. It translates to CASSPGTSGGTSYEQYF. This chain links TRBV12-3 or TRBV12-4 with TRBJ2-7; 15 bases line up with TRBD2. CDR3 size: 17 residues. J was trimmed by 0 bases and V by 6 bases; bases with no gene match: 6.

This clonotype turned up a few times. The chain carries TRBV20-1 and TRBJ2-7; 11 bases are a match to TRBD1. From germline, CDR1 is DFQATT and CDR2 SNEGSKA (reference sequence). V dropped 6 bases and J dropped 7; count of bases not matched to a gene: 11. The CDR3 extends over 14 amino acids. The CDR3 DNA sequence: TGCAGTGCAACCGGGACAGGGGGAATCGGGGAGCAGTACTTC. It yields the protein CSATGTGGIGEQYF.

This clonotype was counted many times. The gene calls are TRBV29-1 and TRBJ2-7; a weak D match, TRBD2 (6 bases). There are 11 residues in the CDR3. Looked up from germline, CDR1 is SQVTM and CDR2 is ANQGSEA. V lost 7 bases, J lost 2 bases, and 9 bases lay in between. CDR3 protein: CSGTGAYEQYF. DNA for the CDR3: TGCAGCGGGACGGGGGCCTACGAGCAGTACTTC.

The chain has TRBV20-1 and TRBJ2-7; D gene unclear. Deletions cut 4 bases from V and 1 base from J, with 11 bases between. The CDR3 runs 13 residues. CDR1 DFQATT and CDR2 SNEGSKA come from the germline V gene (reference sequence). The CDR3 bases are TGCAGTGCTATTCCCGGGCCGTCCTACGAGCAGTACTTC. Amino acids: CSAIPGPSYEQYF.

The table lists this clonotype with a few counts. The V gene is TRBV29-1, the J gene TRBJ2-7, with TRBD2 identical over 9 bases. Germline V gives CDR1 SQVTM, CDR2 ANQGSEA. There are 13 residues in the CDR3. With 4 bases clipped from V and 2 bases from J, the junction kept 3 bases outside the gene matches. CDR3 amino acids: CSVGLAATYEQYF. The CDR3 region has the DNA TGCAGCGTTGGACTAGCGGCTACCTACGAGCAGTACTTC.

This chain uses TRBV7-2 with TRBJ2-1, with D possibly TRBD2 on 7 matching bases. V lost 6 bases to trimming and J lost 6 bases, with 24 bases between them. Germline loops: CDR1 SGHTA, CDR2 FQGNSA. This CDR3 spans 17 amino acids. The CDR3 loop is CASRQKGGGPRGNEQFF. In DNA, the CDR3 is TGTGCCAGCAGACAAAAAGGGGGAGGGCCGAGGGGCAATGAGCAGTTCTTC. Full variable domain (outside the CDR3, taken from reference TRBV7-2 and TRBJ2-1): GAGVSQSPSNKVTEKGKDVELRCDPISGHTALYWYRQSLGQGLEFLIYFQGNSAPDKSGLPSDRFSAERTGGSVSTLTIQRTQQEDSAVYLCASRQKGGGPRGNEQFFGPGTRLTVL.

The chain links TRBV5-1 to TRBJ2-1, with D unresolved. Germline V gene data show CDR1 as SGHRS and CDR2 as YFSETQ. The V and J ends lost 0 bases and 4 bases respectively, with 14 bases between them. This CDR3 comprises 16 residues. The CDR3 DNA is TGCGCCAGCAGCTTGGGATGGCTCCCGCTATACAATGAGCAGTTCTTC. Amino acid sequence: CASSLGWLPLYNEQFF.

This clonotype came up a few times. The chain employs TRBV29-1 and TRBJ1-5; 7 positions agree with TRBD1. The CDR3 contains 13 residues. The V gene end was trimmed by 4 bases and the J gene end by 7 bases; junction bases not matched to a gene: 7. Per germline, CDR1 SQVTM and CDR2 ANQGSEA. The CDR3 DNA follows: TGCAGCGTTGTGTCAGGGGGGAACCAGCCCCAGCATTTT. Amino acid sequence: CSVVSGGNQPQHF.